What follows are 7 T cell receptor beta chains derived from one specimen sequenced in a study of T cell clones after liver transplantation (dated 2019 in TCRdb). Library preparation employed the immunoSEQ multiplex PCR assay. As stored in TCRdb, this immuneACCESS dataset retains in-frame rearrangements with V and J assigned. A fraction of the clones does not appear; measured against another copy, unresolved V genes explain less than half of the discrepancy, and the remainder lacks a known reason. For this sample the table gives tens of thousands of clones, of which around 70% were detected only once. Over 8% of the sample rests with the top ten. Material: CD4+ T cells from blood, obtained at the 22-month timepoint. These receptors were collected from a human patient who received a liver transplant. Following transplantation, T cells from the graft donor may be among those present.

This chain uses TRBV7-8 with TRBJ2-7; a possible D gene is TRBD1 (6 bases). Looked up from germline, CDR1 is SGHVS and CDR2 is FQNEAQ. V gave up 1 base and J gave up 7 bases, with 17 bases separating them. This CDR3 is 15 amino acids long. DNA of the CDR3: TGTGCCAGCAGCTTAGAGGGACAAGGGGCCCCGGAGCAGTACTTC. Protein sequence: CASSLEGQGAPEQYF.

The rearrangement joins TRBV4-1 to TRBJ1-2; D is possibly TRBD1 (5 bases). The CDR3 totals 16 residues. Germline CDR1 reads MGHRA; CDR2 reads YSYEKL. Between the trimmed V and J ends, which lost 1 base and 8 bases, there was a span of 20 bases. CDR3 sequence reads: CASSQVPGLGWGGYTF. CDR3 bases: TGCGCCAGCAGCCAAGTCCCGGGACTGGGTTGGGGGGGCTACACCTTC.

The chain is built from TRBV7-2 and TRBJ1-1; D might be TRBD1 (6 bases). Germline V gene sequence: CDR1 SGHTA, CDR2 FQGNSA. This CDR3 comprises 14 residues. The V end lost 5 bases, the J end lost 0 bases, and 10 bases lay between the germline ends. The CDR3 spells CASSIGQMNTEAFF. The CDR3 nucleotides read TGTGCCAGCAGCATAGGACAGATGAACACTGAAGCTTTCTTT.

V is TRBV6-1 and J is TRBJ2-3; 7 positions match TRBD1. The CDR3 consists of 16 residues. CDR1 and CDR2 (germline): MNHNS, SASEGT. The V gene end was trimmed by 4 bases and the J gene end by 4 bases; junction bases not matched to a gene: 11. Here the CDR3 reads CASSASRGGAADTQYF. CDR3 DNA sequence: TGTGCCAGCAGTGCTTCGAGAGGGGGCGCGGCAGATACGCAGTATTTT.

As to this clone: Within the sample, other DNA sequences also encode this same CDR3. As DNA, the CDR3 is TGTGCCAGCAGTGACGAGGGCGGCACTGAAGCTTTCTTT. Protein: CASSDEGGTEAFF. The chain is built from TRBV6-4 and TRBJ1-1; no reliable D call. V lost 2 bases and J lost 4, with 8 bases in between. This CDR3 has 13 amino acids. Per germline, CDR1 MRHNA and CDR2 SNTAGT.

V gene TRBV7-9 combines with J gene TRBJ1-1; TRBD1 is a possible D gene (5 bases). Germline CDR1 reads SEHNR; CDR2 reads FQNEAQ (reference sequence). Trimming stripped 4 bases from V and 0 bases from J, with 15 bases between. The CDR3 spans 16 residues. The CDR3 nucleotides are TGTGCCAGCAGCTCTCAGGGCCACGGGTTGAACACTGAAGCTTTCTTT. As protein: CASSSQGHGLNTEAFF.

The V call is TRBV27, the J call TRBJ1-5; D is perhaps TRBD1 (5 bases). The CDR3 runs 15 residues. Between the trimmed V and J ends, which lost 3 bases and 6 bases, there was a span of 15 bases. Germline values: CDR1 MNHEY, CDR2 SMNVEV (reference sequence). CDR3 DNA sequence: TGTGCCAGCAGTTTTTCCAGGGCAAGGGGTCAGCCCCAGCATTTT. Amino acid sequence: CASSFSRARGQPQHF.